What follows are 14 T cell receptor beta chains derived from one specimen sequenced in a study of T cell repertoires in cytomegalovirus infection. TCRdb processed the reads anew with MiXCR; each CDR3 protein has one entry. Among about 680,000 distinct CDR3 sequences listed, 24% were seen once. Sequencing was carried out using CD8+ T cells from PBMCs. These receptors were collected from a human donor in good health (CMV status not recorded). Some clones in this sample may be carry-over from other donors' samples.

This clonotype was observed a few times. The chain couples TRBV7-2 to TRBJ1-4; 9 bases align to TRBD1. The CDR3 covers 15 residues. The germline gives CDR1 SGHTA, CDR2 FQGNSA. Germline trimming cut 2 bases from V and 8 bases from J; bases unmatched to any gene: 6. DNA of the CDR3: TGTGCCAGCAGCTTAAACCGGGACAGGGTCGAAAAACTGTTTTTT. Protein: CASSLNRDRVEKLFF.

Ten or more counts support this clonotype. The V and J genes are TRBV7-9 and TRBJ2-6; weak D call: TRBD2 (6 bases). The CDR3 runs 19 residues. CDR1 and CDR2 (germline): SEHNR, FQNEAQ (reference sequence). Trimming shortened V by 1 base and J by 0 bases, and 16 bases separated the two germline ends. The CDR3 DNA reads TGTGCCAGCAGCTTAGGGTGGGTTCGGGGACTCTCTGGGGCCAACGTCCTGACTTTC. It codes for CASSLGWVRGLSGANVLTF.

The chain uses TRBV12-3 or TRBV12-4 and TRBJ2-3, with a weak D call TRBD2 (6 bases). The CDR3 consists of 16 residues. Trimming pared 6 bases from V and 3 bases from J, leaving 19 bases between. CDR3 region: CASRGIGTPRTDTQYF. The CDR3 nucleotides are TGTGCCAGCAGGGGGATCGGGACTCCGAGGACAGATACGCAGTATTTT.

This clonotype was recorded a few times. V is TRBV12-3 or TRBV12-4 and J is TRBJ2-2; no clear D gene. The CDR3 spans 14 residues. The ends were cut back, 4 bases at V and 4 bases at J, with 10 bases in the middle. The CDR3 is CASSSLPGTGELFF. In DNA, the CDR3 is TGTGCCAGCAGTTCCTTACCTGGCACCGGGGAGCTGTTTTTT.

On this clonotype itself: Relative to the germline gene, one junction end is altered; a read error may explain this. V gene TRBV6-5 combines with J gene TRBJ1-1, with a tentative D call TRBD1 (5 bases). Looked up from germline, CDR1 is MNHEY and CDR2 is SVGAGI. The CDR3 spans 15 residues. The DNA for the CDR3 is TGTACCAGCAGTACAAGCCGTCCGGGGCGCACCAAAGCTTTCTTT. It encodes CTSSTSRPGRTKAFF.

Note on this clonotype: One end of the junction is discordant with germline, which a read error may explain. The chain employs TRBV6-2 or TRBV6-3 and TRBJ2-3, with unresolved D. The CDR3 runs 16 residues. CDR1 is MNHEY and CDR2 is SVGEGT in the germline V gene. The CDR3 protein is CASSDWMGGDTDAQYF. For the CDR3, the DNA is TGTGCCAGCAGCGACTGGATGGGCGGTGACACAGATGCGCAGTATTTT.

This clonotype has ten or more counts. V is TRBV5-5 and J is TRBJ2-7; TRBD2 might be the D (7 bases). The length of the CDR3 is 15 residues. Trimming took 4 bases from V and 2 from J, leaving 16 bases between them. The germline V gene encodes CDR1 SGHKS and CDR2 YYEKEE (reference sequence). The chain's CDR3 is CASSQPGGATYEQYV. CDR3 sequence (DNA): TGTGCCAGCAGCCAACCTGGGGGGGCCACCTACGAGCAGTACGTC.

This clonotype was counted a single time. The rearrangement uses TRBV29-1 and TRBJ2-7; D remains unclear. The V gene's germline CDR1 is SQVTM and CDR2 ANQGSEA. The V gene lost 7 bases and the J gene lost 6 bases, with 10 bases spanning the gap. The CDR3 is made up of 10 amino acids. CDR3 bases: TGCAGCGCCTTCGTAGGCGAGCAGTACTTC. This codes for CSAFVGEQYF.

This clonotype was seen only a few times. The rearrangement uses TRBV28 and TRBJ2-3, with D unresolved. The CDR3 totals 16 residues. CDR1 is MDHEN and CDR2 is SYDVKM in the germline V gene. The ends were cut back, 5 bases at V and 3 bases at J, with 18 bases in the middle. CDR3 coding DNA: TGTGCCAGCAGTCCCCGTCCCGTTATGAGGACAGATACGCAGTATTTT. The encoded protein is CASSPRPVMRTDTQYF.

This clonotype came up many times. The chain recombines TRBV7-8 with TRBJ1-1; unclear D gene. The CDR3 loop spans 15 amino acids. CDR1 SGHVS and CDR2 FQNEAQ come from the germline V gene. The V and J ends lost 5 bases and 1 base respectively, with 14 bases between them. CDR3 residues: CASSPPGEANTEAFF. The CDR3 DNA follows: TGTGCCAGCAGCCCCCCCGGGGAGGCGAACACTGAAGCTTTCTTT.

Remarks on this clonotype: One base away lies a much larger clone, so this may be a sequencing read error. This chain joins TRBV7-6 and TRBJ2-7, with TRBD2 identical over 13 bases. CDR3 length: 18 amino acids. CDR1 SGHVS and CDR2 FNYEAQ come from the germline V gene. CDR3 sequence: CVSSGGTSGAYLPYEQYF. The CDR3 DNA follows: TGTGTCAGCAGCGGGGGGACTAGCGGGGCTTACCTGCCCTACGAGCAGTACTTC.

This clonotype has more than one count but fewer than ten. This chain joins TRBV29-1 and TRBJ1-1; 10 nucleotides line up with TRBD1. Germline-derived CDR1 and CDR2 are SQVTM and ANQGSEA. With 4 bases clipped from V and 0 bases from J, the junction kept 5 bases outside the gene matches. The CDR3 runs to 15 residues. CDR3 in amino acids: CSVVGQGKMNTEAFF. As DNA, the CDR3 is TGCAGCGTTGTGGGACAGGGGAAAATGAACACTGAAGCTTTCTTT.

This clonotype came up a few times. This chain uses TRBV2 with TRBJ2-2; D is unresolved. The CDR3 has 15 residues. Germline V gives CDR1 SNHLY, CDR2 FYNNEI. V lost 7 bases, J lost 0 bases, and 12 bases lay in between. Written as DNA, the CDR3 is TGTGCCAGCACGGGCTCCTCGTCGAACACCGGGGAGCTGTTTTTT. This encodes CASTGSSSNTGELFF.

The chain employs TRBV6-2 or TRBV6-3 and TRBJ2-5; D remains ambiguous. The germline CDR1 and CDR2 sequences are MNHEY and SVGEGT. V was trimmed by 7 bases and J by 0 bases, leaving 15 bases between them. The CDR3 contains 15 residues. The CDR3 DNA sequence: TGTGCCAGCACTCTTGCCCGCGCTTACCAAGAGACCCAGTACTTC. Amino acids: CASTLARAYQETQYF.